The rows below give T cell receptor beta chains drawn from one sample of a study of T cell clonotyping in hematopoietic cell transplantation. Method: immunoSEQ multiplex PCR; TCRdb's copy keeps in-frame clones and lacks some. The sample lists approximately 12,000 clones, 85% to 90% seen once, with about a sixth in the top ten. Sequencing was performed on PBMCs, taken 100 days after allogeneic stem cell transplant. These receptors came from a female patient in her 60s who had an allogeneic stem cell transplant from an unrelated donor, so the T cells may come from the graft donor. Some clones in this sample may be carry-over from other donors' samples. CDR3s include the opening cysteine and the closing phenylalanine or tryptophan. D genes are given only for firm matches. Only some rows state a clone size, as once, few, many or a class for expanded clones.

clone size	V gene	J gene	D gene	CDR3 protein	CDR3 DNA
-	TRBV4-3	TRBJ2-1	TRBD2	CASSQDLASGGGEQFF	TGCGCCAGCAGCCAAGATCTGGCTAGCGGGGGAGGTGAGCAGTTCTTC
-	TRBV25-1	TRBJ2-1	TRBD2	CASSVLAGVVEQFF	TGTGCCAGCAGTGTACTAGCGGGAGTGGTTGAGCAGTTCTTC
-	TRBV9	TRBJ2-7	TRBD2	CASSVGISGRYEQYF	TGTGCCAGCAGCGTAGGGATTAGCGGGAGATACGAGCAGTACTTC
-	TRBV28	TRBJ2-7	-	CASISAEGISYEQYF	TGTGCCAGCATCTCCGCAGAGGGTATCTCCTACGAGCAGTACTTC
-	TRBV7-9	TRBJ1-1	-	CASTIDRMNTEAFF	TGTGCCAGCACCATTGACAGAATGAACACTGAAGCTTTCTTT
-	TRBV13	TRBJ1-1	TRBD1	CASSLGQLTGGREAFF	TGTGCCAGCAGCTTAGGCCAACTGACAGGGGGTCGTGAAGCTTTCTTT
-	TRBV10-2	TRBJ2-2	-	CASSEATGELFF	TGCGCCAGCAGTGAGGCCACCGGGGAGCTGTTTTTT
-	TRBV7-2	TRBJ2-7	-	CASSLGRVSYEQYF	TGTGCCAGCAGCTTAGGGCGGGTGTCCTACGAGCAGTACTTC
-	TRBV7-9	TRBJ1-1	-	CASSYIQYTEAFF	TGTGCCAGCAGCTATATACAGTACACTGAAGCTTTCTTT
-	TRBV5-8	TRBJ2-7	-	CASSLRTRAYEQYF	TGTGCCAGCAGCTTGCGGACAAGAGCCTACGAGCAGTACTTC
-	TRBV7-6	TRBJ2-2	-	CASSSGQTNTGELFF	TGTGCCAGCAGCTCCGGACAGACGAACACCGGGGAGCTGTTTTTT
-	TRBV7-2	TRBJ1-2	-	CASSLYVYGYTF	TGTGCCAGCAGCTTATACGTCTATGGCTACACCTTC
few	TRBV6-5	TRBJ1-1	TRBD1	CASSYRGSITEAFF	TGTGCCAGCAGCTACAGGGGGAGTATAACTGAAGCTTTCTTT
-	TRBV19	TRBJ2-5	TRBD1	CASSDTGQGRETQYF	TGTGCCAGTAGTGATACGGGACAGGGAAGGGAGACCCAGTACTTC
once	TRBV19	TRBJ1-5	-	CASKGDPNQPQHF	TGTGCCAGTAAGGGAGACCCAAATCAGCCCCAGCATTTT